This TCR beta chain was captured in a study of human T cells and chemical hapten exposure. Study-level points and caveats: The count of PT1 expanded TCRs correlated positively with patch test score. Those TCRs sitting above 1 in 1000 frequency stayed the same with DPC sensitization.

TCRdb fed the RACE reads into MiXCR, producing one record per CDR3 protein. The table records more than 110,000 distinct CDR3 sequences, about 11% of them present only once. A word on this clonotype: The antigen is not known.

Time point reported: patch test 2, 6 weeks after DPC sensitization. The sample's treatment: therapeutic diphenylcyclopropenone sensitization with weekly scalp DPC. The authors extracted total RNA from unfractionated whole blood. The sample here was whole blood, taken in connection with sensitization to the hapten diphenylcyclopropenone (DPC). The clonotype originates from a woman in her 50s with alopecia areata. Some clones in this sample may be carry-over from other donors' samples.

CDR3 nucleotide sequence: TGTGCCACCAGTGATGTGTGGGAGCAGTTCTTC. Translating gives CATSDVWEQFF. The V call is TRBV24-1, the J call TRBJ2-1; D not certain. From germline, CDR1 is KGHDR and CDR2 SFDVKD. This CDR3 has 11 residues. The germline V and J ends were trimmed by 3 bases and 10 bases, with 6 bases remaining between them.